This T cell receptor (beta chain) was profiled in a study of Graves' ophthalmopathy and Graves' hyperthyroidism. RNA transcripts were the source from which TCR beta CDR3 regions were amplified. First-round RT-PCR with HTBI primers preceded a second-round multiplex PCR. TCRdb reprocessed the multiplex PCR reads with MiXCR, giving one entry per CDR3 protein. The sample lists more than 300,000 distinct CDR3 sequences; approximately 15% were seen once. V gave up 0 bases and J gave up 1 base; unmatched junction bases: 9. This CDR3 comprises 18 residues. The germline V gene has CDR1 MNHEY and CDR2 SVGEGT. This clonotype was detected ten times or more. Hyperthyroidism patients were newly diagnosed, ill under 2 months, and aged 18 to 65 years.

The sequenced material came from peripheral blood. The source of this sequence is a woman between 18 and 29 years old with stable Graves' hyperthyroidism. The chain employs TRBV6-2 or TRBV6-3 and TRBJ1-1; 9 bases are shared with TRBD1. The CDR3 region is CASSYSIQGARRNTEAFF. CDR3 nucleotide sequence: TGTGCCAGCAGTTACTCGATACAGGGGGCGAGGAGGAACACTGAAGCTTTCTTT.